Each of the 2 T cell receptor beta chains below was sequenced from the same sample in a study of blood T cells in healthy people across ages. It was with a sample-barcoded 5' primer and a J-beta primer mix that a second PCR of roughly 6 to 11 cycles was run. TCRdb re-analysed the 5' RACE reads in MiXCR, keeping a single row per CDR3 protein. Counted here are 1,800,000 or so distinct CDR3 sequences, about two fifths occurring once; the ten biggest clones make up around 23%. Sequenced input: blood. Source of these receptors: a human donor in good health.

This sequence joins TRBV7-8 and TRBJ2-5; tentatively, D is TRBD2 (5 bases). There are 12 residues in the CDR3. CDR1 is SGHVS, CDR2 FQNEAQ, per germline. V lost 2 bases to trimming and J lost 6 bases, with 7 bases between them. In nucleotides, the CDR3 is TGTGCCAGCAGCTTACCGGGAAAGACCCAGTACTTC. Translating it yields CASSLPGKTQYF. The full variable domain, in which reference TRBV7-8 and TRBJ2-5 provide the parts outside the CDR3, is GAGVSQSPRYKVAKRGQDVALRCDPISGHVSLFWYQQALGQGPEFLTYFQNEAQLDKSGLPSDRFFAERPEGSVSTLKIQRTQQEDSAVYLCASSLPGKTQYFGPGTRLLVL.

J is TRBJ2-5 and V is TRBV12-3 or TRBV12-4; D tentatively fits TRBD1 or TRBD2 (5 bases each). Trimming left V 7 bases short and J 11 bases short, with 23 bases between. There are 14 residues in the CDR3. CDR3 protein: CASNPSGGGEEQYF. The CDR3 DNA sequence: TGTGCCAGCAATCCCAGTGGGGGTGGCGAGGAGCAGTACTTC.